A selection of T cell receptor beta chains follows, all from one sample in a study of blood T cell repertoires in COVID-19. Sequencing used immunoSEQ multiplex PCR; TCRdb keeps in-frame clones, though not all of them. The sample has about 41,000 clones; over 80% are singletons. Sequencing input: peripheral blood. These receptors were obtained from a woman older than 75 with acute or convalescent COVID-19. The CDR3 runs from the conserved cysteine through the conserved F or W. The order of the fields is V gene, clone size, J gene, D gene, CDR3 DNA, CDR3 protein. The D gene is left open where the match is weak. Only part of the rows carry a size: once, few, many, or a class if the clone is expanded.

V: TRBV6-6; size: -; J: TRBJ1-1; D: TRBD1; DNA: TGTGCCAGCAGAGAACAGACAGGGGGTAACACTGAAGCTTTCTTT; CDR3: CASREQTGGNTEAFF
V: TRBV2; size: -; J: TRBJ2-2; D: -; DNA: TGTGCCAGCAGTGACCGGACTGGATTTTTCGGCACCGGGGAGCTGTTTTTT; CDR3: CASSDRTGFFGTGELFF
V: TRBV6-2/TRBV6-3; size: -; J: TRBJ2-2; D: TRBD2; DNA: TGTGCCAGCAGTTACTCTCCCGGGGGGGCGACCGGGGAGCTGTTTTTT; CDR3: CASSYSPGGATGELFF
V: TRBV14; size: once; J: TRBJ2-3; D: TRBD1; DNA: TGTGCCAGCAGCCTTTATGACAGGGCCTGGACAGATACGCAGTATTTT; CDR3: CASSLYDRAWTDTQYF
V: TRBV6-2/TRBV6-3; size: -; J: TRBJ1-2; D: -; DNA: TGTGCCAGCAGTGAGGACAGATACTATGGCTACACCTTC; CDR3: CASSEDRYYGYTF
V: TRBV5-4; size: -; J: TRBJ2-5; D: TRBD1; DNA: TGTGCCAGCAGCTTTTGGGACAGGGGGGCGGAGACCCAGTACTTC; CDR3: CASSFWDRGAETQYF
V: TRBV24-1; size: -; J: TRBJ2-3; D: -; DNA: TGTGCCACCAGTGGTGAGGGCCCCGCAGATACGCAGTATTTT; CDR3: CATSGEGPADTQYF
V: TRBV3-1/TRBV3-2; size: -; J: TRBJ2-3; D: -; DNA: TGTGCCAGCAGCCACGCCCTGACAGCGGATACGCAGTATTTT; CDR3: CASSHALTADTQYF
V: TRBV2; size: -; J: TRBJ1-6; D: -; DNA: TGTGCCAGCAGGGAACAGATACAGGTTTCACCCCTCCACTTT; CDR3: CASREQIQVSPLHF
V: TRBV3-1/TRBV3-2; size: many; J: TRBJ1-2; D: -; DNA: TGTGCCAGCACCGGAAGAGGGGCGGGGAGCTATGGCTACACCTTC; CDR3: CASTGRGAGSYGYTF
V: TRBV11-3; size: many; J: TRBJ1-1; D: TRBD1; DNA: TGTGCCACCCAACAGGGGGCAGGGAACACTGAAGCTTTCTTT; CDR3: CATQQGAGNTEAFF
V: TRBV18; size: few; J: TRBJ1-5; D: -; DNA: TGTGCCAGCTCACCTAGTTATAGCAATCAGCCCCAGCATTTT; CDR3: CASSPSYSNQPQHF
V: TRBV6-2/TRBV6-3; size: -; J: TRBJ2-7; D: TRBD2; DNA: TGTGCCAGCAGTCCAGCGGGGGGGACCTACGAGCAGTACTTC; CDR3: CASSPAGGTYEQYF
V: TRBV30; size: -; J: TRBJ1-2; D: -; DNA: TGTGCCTGGAGTTTTGCAGATTATGACTATGGCTACACCTTC; CDR3: CAWSFADYDYGYTF
V: TRBV6-5; size: few; J: TRBJ1-2; D: TRBD1; DNA: TGTGCCAATCGGTCGGGACAGGGGTTCTATGGCTACACCTTC; CDR3: CANRSGQGFYGYTF
V: TRBV6-1; size: -; J: TRBJ1-2; D: TRBD1; DNA: TGTGCCAGCAGTGACCGCGACAGGGGTGGCTACACCTTC; CDR3: CASSDRDRGGYTF
V: TRBV19; size: once; J: TRBJ2-6; D: -; DNA: TGTGCCAGCACGAGATCGACAGGAGAAGGGGTAGGCTCTGGGGCCAACGTCCTGACTTTC; CDR3: CASTRSTGEGVGSGANVLTF
V: TRBV7-2; size: -; J: TRBJ2-7; D: TRBD2; DNA: TGTGCCAGCAGCTTAGGGAGCGGGGGGGCCTACGAGCAGTACTTC; CDR3: CASSLGSGGAYEQYF
V: TRBV6-6; size: -; J: TRBJ1-3; D: TRBD1; DNA: TGTGCCGGAAGACAGGGAGAGGGAAACACCATATATTTT; CDR3: CAGRQGEGNTIYF
V: TRBV5-1; size: few; J: TRBJ2-1; D: TRBD2; DNA: TGCGCCAGCAGCCTCTTAGCGGGGGGCCCTTCCTACAATGAGCAGTTCTTC; CDR3: CASSLLAGGPSYNEQFF
V: TRBV29-1; size: -; J: TRBJ1-2; D: -; DNA: TGCAGCGTCGATTCGACTGAAAACTATGGCTACACCTTC; CDR3: CSVDSTENYGYTF
V: TRBV11-2; size: -; J: TRBJ2-5; D: TRBD2; DNA: TGTGCCAGCAGCTCTCGTGGCGCGGGGGGAGAGACCCAGTACTTC; CDR3: CASSSRGAGGETQYF
V: TRBV6-6; size: -; J: TRBJ1-3; D: -; DNA: TGTGCCAGCAGGCAAGACTTGGGTTCTGGAAACACCATATATTTT; CDR3: CASRQDLGSGNTIYF
V: TRBV5-5; size: -; J: TRBJ1-1; D: -; DNA: TGTGCCAGCAGCTGGGGGGTGAACACTGAAGCTTTCTTT; CDR3: CASSWGVNTEAFF
V: TRBV19; size: once; J: TRBJ2-7; D: TRBD2; DNA: TGTGCCAGTAGTCCTTCCGGGAGGGGCCTCGAGCACGAGCAGTACTTC; CDR3: CASSPSGRGLEHEQYF
V: TRBV5-4; size: -; J: TRBJ1-2; D: TRBD1; DNA: TGTGCCAGCAGCGGGGGGGACAGGGGCCGGCGGGGCTACACCTTC; CDR3: CASSGGDRGRRGYTF
V: TRBV5-1; size: -; J: TRBJ2-5; D: TRBD2; DNA: TGCGCCAGCAGCTTACCAGAGACTAGCGAGACCCAGTACTTC; CDR3: CASSLPETSETQYF
V: TRBV2; size: -; J: TRBJ1-2; D: -; DNA: TGTGCCAGCAGTGAAGCGAGAACAGGGATAGGCTACACCTTC; CDR3: CASSEARTGIGYTF
V: TRBV6-6; size: -; J: TRBJ2-7; D: -; DNA: TGTGCCAGCGTTGGAGGTGGCCCCTACGAGCAGTACTTC; CDR3: CASVGGGPYEQYF
V: TRBV19; size: few; J: TRBJ1-3; D: TRBD1; DNA: TGTGCCAGTAGAGGACAGGGGGAGAACACCATATATTTT; CDR3: CASRGQGENTIYF
V: TRBV28; size: -; J: TRBJ1-2; D: -; DNA: TGTGCCAGCAGGTCTCTAGGGCCTCAGGGGTCCTATGGCTACACCTTC; CDR3: CASRSLGPQGSYGYTF
V: TRBV6-5; size: -; J: TRBJ1-1; D: -; DNA: TGTGCCAGCAGTTACGAAGGAGACACTGAAGCTTTCTTT; CDR3: CASSYEGDTEAFF
V: TRBV6-5; size: -; J: TRBJ1-1; D: -; DNA: TGTGCCAGCAGCACCTCGTCGGCGGGGTATTCTGAAGCTTTCTTT; CDR3: CASSTSSAGYSEAFF
V: TRBV10-3; size: -; J: TRBJ2-3; D: TRBD1; DNA: TGTGCCATCAGTGAGTCGGGACAGGGTAGCACAGATACGCAGTATTTT; CDR3: CAISESGQGSTDTQYF
V: TRBV18; size: -; J: TRBJ2-5; D: -; DNA: TGTGCCAGCTCACCCGAGGAGGGGATCGAGACCCAGTACTTC; CDR3: CASSPEEGIETQYF
V: TRBV6-5; size: -; J: TRBJ1-4; D: -; DNA: TGTGCCAGCAAAGGGAGGGGGGCTAATGAAAAACTGTTTTTT; CDR3: CASKGRGANEKLFF
V: TRBV4-2; size: -; J: TRBJ1-2; D: TRBD1; DNA: TGTGCCAGCAGCCCGGGGACAGGGGACTCCGGGGGCTACACCTTC; CDR3: CASSPGTGDSGGYTF